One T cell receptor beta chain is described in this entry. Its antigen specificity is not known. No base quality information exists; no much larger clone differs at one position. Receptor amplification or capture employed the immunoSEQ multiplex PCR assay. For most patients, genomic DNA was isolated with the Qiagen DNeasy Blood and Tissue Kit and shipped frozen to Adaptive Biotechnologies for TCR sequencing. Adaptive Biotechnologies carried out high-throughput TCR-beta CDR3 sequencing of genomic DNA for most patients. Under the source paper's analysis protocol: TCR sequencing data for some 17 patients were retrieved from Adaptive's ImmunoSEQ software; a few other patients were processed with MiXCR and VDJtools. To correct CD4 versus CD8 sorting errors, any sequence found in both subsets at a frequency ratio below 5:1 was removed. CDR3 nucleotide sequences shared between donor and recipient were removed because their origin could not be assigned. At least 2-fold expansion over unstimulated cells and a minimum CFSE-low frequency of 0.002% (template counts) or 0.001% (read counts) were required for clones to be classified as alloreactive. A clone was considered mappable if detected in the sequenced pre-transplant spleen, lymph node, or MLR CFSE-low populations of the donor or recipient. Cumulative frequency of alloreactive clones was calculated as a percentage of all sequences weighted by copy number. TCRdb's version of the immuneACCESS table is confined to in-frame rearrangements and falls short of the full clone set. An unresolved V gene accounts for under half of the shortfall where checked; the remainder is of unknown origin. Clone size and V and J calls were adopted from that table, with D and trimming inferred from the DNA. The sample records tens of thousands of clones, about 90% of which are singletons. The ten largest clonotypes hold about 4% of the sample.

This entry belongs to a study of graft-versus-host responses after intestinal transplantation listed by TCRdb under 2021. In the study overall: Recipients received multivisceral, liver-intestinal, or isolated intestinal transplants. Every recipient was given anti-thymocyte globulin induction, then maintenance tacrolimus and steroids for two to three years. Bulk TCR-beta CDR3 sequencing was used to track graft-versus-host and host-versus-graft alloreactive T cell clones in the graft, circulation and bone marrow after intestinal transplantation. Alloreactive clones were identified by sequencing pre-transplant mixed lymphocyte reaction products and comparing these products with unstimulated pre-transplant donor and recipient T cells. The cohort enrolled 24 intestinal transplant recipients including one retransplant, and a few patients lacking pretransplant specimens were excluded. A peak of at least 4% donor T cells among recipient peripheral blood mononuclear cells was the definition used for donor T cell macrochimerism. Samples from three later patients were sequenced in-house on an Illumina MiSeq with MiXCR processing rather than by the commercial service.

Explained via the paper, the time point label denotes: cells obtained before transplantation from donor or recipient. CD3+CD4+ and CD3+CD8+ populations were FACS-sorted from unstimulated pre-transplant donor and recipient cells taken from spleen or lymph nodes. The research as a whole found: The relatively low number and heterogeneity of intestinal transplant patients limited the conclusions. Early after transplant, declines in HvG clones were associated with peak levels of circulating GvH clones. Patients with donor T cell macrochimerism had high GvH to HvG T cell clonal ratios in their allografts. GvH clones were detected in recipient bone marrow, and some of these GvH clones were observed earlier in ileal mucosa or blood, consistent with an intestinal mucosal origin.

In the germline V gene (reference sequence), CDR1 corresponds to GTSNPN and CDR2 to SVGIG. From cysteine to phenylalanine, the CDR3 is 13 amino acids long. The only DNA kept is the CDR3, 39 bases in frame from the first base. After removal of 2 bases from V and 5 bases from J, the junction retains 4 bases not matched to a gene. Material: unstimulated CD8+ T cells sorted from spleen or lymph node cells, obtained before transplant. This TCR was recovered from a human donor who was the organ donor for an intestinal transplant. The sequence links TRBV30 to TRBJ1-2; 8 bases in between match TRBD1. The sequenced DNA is TGTGCCTGGAGTCCCGGACAGGGTTATGGCTACACCTTC. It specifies CAWSPGQGYGYTF. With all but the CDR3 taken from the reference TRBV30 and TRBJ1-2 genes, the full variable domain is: SQTIHQWPATLVQPVGSPLSLECTVEGTSNPNLYWYRQAAGRGLQLLFYSVGIGQISSEVPQNLSASRPQDRQFILSSKKLLLSDSGFYLCAWSPGQGYGYTFGSGTRLTVV.